This T cell receptor (beta chain) was sequenced during a study of CD4 T cells in relation to SARS-CoV-2 and coronaviruses. J lost 4 bases, V lost 0 bases, and 11 bases had no gene match. The CDR3 runs 19 residues. Germline CDR1 is LNHNV and CDR2 is YYDKDF (reference sequence). Details on this clone: Its specificity is unknown.

Profiling relied on immunoSEQ multiplex PCR, and the TCRdb table lists in-frame clones only, not all of them. The data hold 38,000 or so clones, with around 85% observed a single time. For about nine days, around 10^5 sorted CD4+ cells grew with T cell-depleted PBMCs and CEF. The sequencing input was naive CD4+ T cells from PBMCs, cultured in vitro. Documented subset: naive CD4+ T cells isolated by negative enrichment. The clonotype was recovered from an adult with COVID-19. This rearrangement joins TRBV15 to TRBJ2-3; 12 nucleotides align to TRBD2. The CDR3 sequence is CATSRDGTRASGRADTQYF. In nucleotides, the CDR3 is TGTGCCACCAGCAGAGATGGTACAAGGGCTAGCGGGAGGGCAGATACGCAGTATTTT.